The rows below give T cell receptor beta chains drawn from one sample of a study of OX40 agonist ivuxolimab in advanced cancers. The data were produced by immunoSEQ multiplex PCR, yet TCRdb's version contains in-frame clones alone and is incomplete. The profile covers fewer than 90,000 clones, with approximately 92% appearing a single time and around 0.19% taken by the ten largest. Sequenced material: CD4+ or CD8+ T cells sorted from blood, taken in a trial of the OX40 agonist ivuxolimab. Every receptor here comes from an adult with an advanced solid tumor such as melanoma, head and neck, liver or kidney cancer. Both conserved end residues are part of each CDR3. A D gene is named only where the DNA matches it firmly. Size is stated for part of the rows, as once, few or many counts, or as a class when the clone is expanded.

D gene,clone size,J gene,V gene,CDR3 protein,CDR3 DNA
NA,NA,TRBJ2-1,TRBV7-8,CASSLAGSGREQFF,TGTGCCAGCAGCTTAGCGGGATCGGGTAGGGAGCAGTTCTTC
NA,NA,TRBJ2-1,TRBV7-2,CASSYGSGVGEQFF,TGTGCCAGCAGCTACGGGTCGGGAGTGGGTGAGCAGTTCTTC
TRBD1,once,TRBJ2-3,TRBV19,CASRTTGETQYF,TGTGCCAGTAGAACGACAGGGGAAACGCAGTATTTT
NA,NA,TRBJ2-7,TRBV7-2,CASSLGGDSYEQYF,TGTGCCAGCAGCTTAGGCGGGGATTCCTACGAGCAGTACTTC
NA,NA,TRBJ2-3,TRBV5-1,CASSLEMGGPGADTQYF,TGCGCCAGCAGCTTGGAAATGGGAGGGCCAGGGGCGGATACGCAGTATTTT
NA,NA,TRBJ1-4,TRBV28,CASSTDGGRGEKLFF,TGTGCCAGCAGTACAGACGGGGGTAGGGGGGAAAAACTGTTTTTT
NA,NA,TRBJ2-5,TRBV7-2,CASSFELWETQYF,TGTGCCAGCAGCTTTGAACTGTGGGAGACCCAGTACTTC
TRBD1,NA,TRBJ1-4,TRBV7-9,CASSPPPGGYEKLFF,TGTGCCAGCAGCCCCCCCCCAGGGGGGTATGAAAAACTGTTTTTT
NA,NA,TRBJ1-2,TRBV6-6,CASSYTTPNYGYTF,TGTGCCAGCAGTTACACGACCCCTAACTATGGCTACACCTTC
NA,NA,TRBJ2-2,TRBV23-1,CASSEQSRMRAGELFF,TGCGCCAGCAGTGAACAATCGCGGATGAGAGCCGGGGAGCTGTTTTTT
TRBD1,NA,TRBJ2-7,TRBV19,CASSHPRQGSVYEQYF,TGTGCCAGTAGTCATCCCCGACAGGGGTCAGTGTACGAGCAGTACTTC
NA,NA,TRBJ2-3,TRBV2,CASSRALRTDTQYF,TGTGCCAGCAGTAGGGCCCTACGGACAGATACGCAGTATTTT
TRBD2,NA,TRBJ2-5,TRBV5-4,CASSSAGEETQYF,TGTGCCAGCAGCTCTGCGGGAGAAGAGACCCAGTACTTC
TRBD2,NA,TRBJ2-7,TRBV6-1,CASSEQGGLARLEQYF,TGTGCCAGCAGTGAACAGGGCGGACTAGCGCGCCTCGAGCAGTACTTC
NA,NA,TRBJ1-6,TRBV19,CASSSDSTRSPLHF,TGTGCCAGTAGTAGCGACAGTACCCGATCACCCCTCCACTTT
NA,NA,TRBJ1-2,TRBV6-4,CATDWDRGYTF,TGTGCCACTGATTGGGACCGTGGCTACACCTTC
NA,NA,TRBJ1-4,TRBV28,CASSSGPINEKLFF,TGTGCCAGCAGTTCGGGACCGATTAATGAAAAACTGTTTTTT
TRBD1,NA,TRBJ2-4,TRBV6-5,CASSPSGTENIQYF,TGTGCCAGCAGTCCTTCCGGGACAGAAAACATTCAGTACTTC
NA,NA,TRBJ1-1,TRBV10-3,CAISESWNEGTEAFF,TGTGCCATCAGTGAGTCGTGGAACGAGGGCACTGAAGCTTTCTTT
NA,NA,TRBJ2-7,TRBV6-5,CASTPPGHPYEQYF,TGTGCCAGCACCCCCCCGGGACACCCCTACGAGCAGTACTTC
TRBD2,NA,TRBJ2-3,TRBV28,CASTPVAGGIDTQYF,TGTGCCAGCACCCCGGTAGCGGGAGGGATAGATACGCAGTATTTT
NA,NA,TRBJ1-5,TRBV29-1,CTNTAPRRGDQPQHF,TGCACGAACACAGCCCCCCGGAGGGGGGATCAGCCCCAGCATTTT
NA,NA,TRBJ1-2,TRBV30,CASRSFINYGYTF,TGTGCCTCCCGGAGCTTTATAAACTATGGCTACACCTTC
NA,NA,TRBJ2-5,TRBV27,CASSLVGVPGTQYF,TGTGCCAGCAGTTTGGTGGGGGTTCCGGGGACCCAGTACTTC
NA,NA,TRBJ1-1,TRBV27,CASSFKGGTEAFF,TGTGCCAGCAGTTTTAAGGGTGGCACTGAAGCTTTCTTT
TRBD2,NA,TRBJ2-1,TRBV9,CASSVEVAGDYNEQFF,TGTGCCAGCAGCGTAGAGGTAGCGGGAGACTACAATGAGCAGTTCTTC
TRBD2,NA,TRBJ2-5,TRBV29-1,CSVVRGGAGGETQYF,TGCAGCGTTGTTCGCGGGGGGGCTGGGGGAGAGACCCAGTACTTC
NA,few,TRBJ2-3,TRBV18,CASSPQGKDTQYF,TGTGCCAGCTCACCGCAGGGTAAAGATACGCAGTATTTT
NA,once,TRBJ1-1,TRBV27,CASSSRMNTEAFF,TGTGCCAGCAGTTCAAGAATGAACACTGAAGCTTTCTTT
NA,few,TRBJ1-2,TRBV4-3,CASSQDIGSNYGYTF,TGCGCCAGCAGCCAGGATATTGGTTCAAACTATGGCTACACCTTC
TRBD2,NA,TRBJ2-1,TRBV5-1,CASRLLAAYNEQFF,TGCGCCAGCAGGCTACTAGCGGCCTACAATGAGCAGTTCTTC
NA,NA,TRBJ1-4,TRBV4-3,CASSHIPNEKLFF,TGCGCCAGCAGCCATATACCTAATGAAAAACTGTTTTTT
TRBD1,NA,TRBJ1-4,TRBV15,CATSRGQGTNEKLFF,TGTGCCACCAGCAGAGGACAGGGGACTAATGAAAAACTGTTTTTT
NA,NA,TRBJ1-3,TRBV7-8,CASSLQFYSSGNTIYF,TGTGCCAGCAGCCTTCAATTCTACAGCTCTGGAAACACCATATATTTT
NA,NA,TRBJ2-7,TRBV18,CASSPRSQGHLYAYEQYF,TGTGCCAGCTCACCACGCAGCCAGGGGCATCTTTACGCCTACGAGCAGTACTTC
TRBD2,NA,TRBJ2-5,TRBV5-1,CASRPTPGTSGSLSEETQYF,TGCGCCAGCAGGCCCACCCCGGGGACTAGCGGGAGTTTATCGGAGGAGACCCAGTACTTC
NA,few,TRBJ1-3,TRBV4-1,CASSQRADGNTIYF,TGCGCCAGCAGCCAACGGGCGGATGGAAACACCATATATTTT
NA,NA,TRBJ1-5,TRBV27,CASSLSRNQPQHF,TGTGCCAGCAGTTTGTCCAGGAATCAGCCCCAGCATTTT
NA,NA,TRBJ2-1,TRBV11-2,CASSLLSSYNEQFF,TGTGCCAGCAGCTTATTGTCGTCTTACAATGAGCAGTTCTTC
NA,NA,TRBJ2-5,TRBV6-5,CASARGGQETQYF,TGTGCCAGCGCAAGGGGGGGGCAAGAGACCCAGTACTTC
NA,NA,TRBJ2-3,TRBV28,CASSPLKTSTDTQYF,TGTGCCAGCAGTCCCCTCAAGACTAGCACAGATACGCAGTATTTT
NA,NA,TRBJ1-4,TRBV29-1,CSVEGREKLFF,TGCAGCGTTGAGGGGAGAGAAAAACTGTTTTTT
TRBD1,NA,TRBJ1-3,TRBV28,CASSSYRGGGNTIYF,TGTGCCAGCAGTTCCTACAGGGGGGGTGGAAACACCATATATTTT
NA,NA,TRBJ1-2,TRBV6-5,CASSPSRQFNYGYTF,TGTGCCAGCAGTCCCTCCCGACAGTTTAACTATGGCTACACCTTC
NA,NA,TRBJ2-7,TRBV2,CASRQVRNEQYF,TGTGCCAGCAGACAGGTTCGGAACGAGCAGTACTTC
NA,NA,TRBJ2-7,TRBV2,CASSGAGQYF,TGTGCCAGCAGTGGGGCAGGGCAGTACTTC
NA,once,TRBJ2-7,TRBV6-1,CASSVEGPGPYEQYF,TGTGCCAGCAGTGTAGAAGGGCCCGGGCCCTACGAGCAGTACTTC
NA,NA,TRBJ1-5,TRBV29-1,CSPRGGLALAGKKGNQPQHF,TGCAGCCCCCGGGGGGGGCTAGCCTTGGCAGGAAAAAAAGGCAATCAGCCCCAGCATTTT
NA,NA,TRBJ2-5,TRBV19,CASALSMIQETQYF,TGTGCCAGTGCCTTAAGTATGATCCAAGAGACCCAGTACTTC
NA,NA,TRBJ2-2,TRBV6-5,CASSYSNTGELFF,TGTGCCAGCAGTTACTCTAACACCGGGGAGCTGTTTTTT
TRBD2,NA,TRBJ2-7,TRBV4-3,CASSQDQSGRAREQYF,TGCGCCAGCAGCCAAGATCAAAGCGGGAGGGCCCGGGAGCAGTACTTC
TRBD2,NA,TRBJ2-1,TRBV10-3,CAIRPGTSGGINEQFF,TGTGCCATCAGGCCCGGGACTAGCGGGGGGATCAATGAGCAGTTCTTC
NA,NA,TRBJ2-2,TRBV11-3,CASSPTVTGELFF,TGTGCCAGCAGCCCGACAGTCACCGGGGAGCTGTTTTTT
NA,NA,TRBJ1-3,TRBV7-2,CASSRDSLSGNTIYF,TGTGCCAGCAGCAGAGACAGCCTCTCTGGAAACACCATATATTTT
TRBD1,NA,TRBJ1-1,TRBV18,CASSLGQGVVNTEAFF,TGTGCCAGCTCACTCGGACAGGGGGTAGTGAACACTGAAGCTTTCTTT
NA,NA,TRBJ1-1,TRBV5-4,CASSPGGKNTEAFF,TGTGCCAGCAGTCCGGGGGGCAAGAACACTGAAGCTTTCTTT
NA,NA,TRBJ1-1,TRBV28,CASSLWPTGKSNTEAFF,TGTGCCAGCAGTCTATGGCCGACAGGTAAATCGAACACTGAAGCTTTCTTT
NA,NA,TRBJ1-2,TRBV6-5,CASSYSQGYGYTF,TGTGCCAGCAGTTACTCACAGGGCTATGGCTACACCTTC
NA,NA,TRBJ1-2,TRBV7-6,CASSPSTSASGYTF,TGTGCCAGCAGCCCGAGTACAAGTGCGTCTGGCTACACCTTC
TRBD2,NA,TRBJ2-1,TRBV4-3,CASGGLAGYNEQFF,TGCGCCAGCGGTGGACTAGCGGGTTACAATGAGCAGTTCTTC